The 16 T cell receptor beta chains in this list originate from one sample, sequenced in a study of T cells after posttransplantation cyclophosphamide. The protocol was immunoSEQ multiplex PCR, while the TCRdb copy is restricted to in-frame clones and leaves out a portion. The sample is made up of 37,000 or so clones, none counted only once. The sequencing input was PBMCs. These receptors were taken from a man in his thirties or forties in good health and a related stem cell transplant donor.

This clone was detected ten times or more. J is TRBJ1-1 and V is TRBV5-4, with D tentatively TRBD1 (5 bases). This CDR3 has 15 residues. Germline CDR1 reads SGHNT; CDR2 reads YYREEE (reference sequence). V was cut by 3 bases and J by 4 bases, with 16 bases left in between. CDR3 residues: CASSYDSLLGTEAFF. The CDR3, as DNA: TGTGCCAGCAGCTACGACAGTCTCCTCGGCACTGAAGCTTTCTTT.

This rearrangement joins TRBV24-1 to TRBJ2-5, with 7 bases fitting TRBD1. V lost 4 bases and J lost 1; bases outside the gene matches: 5. The CDR3 sequence is 15 residues long. Germline CDR1 KGHDR, CDR2 SFDVKD. This chain's CDR3 is CATSENRGSQETQYF. The CDR3 DNA is TGTGCCACCAGTGAAAACAGGGGATCCCAAGAGACCCAGTACTTC.

This clone was counted many times. The rearrangement links TRBV7-9 to TRBJ1-5; a possible D gene is TRBD1 (5 bases). The CDR3 runs to 15 residues. V lost 1 base, J lost 5 bases, and 12 bases lay in between. Germline CDR1 SEHNR, CDR2 FQNEAQ (reference sequence). CDR3: CASSLEAGMDQPQHF. The DNA for the CDR3 is TGTGCCAGCAGCTTAGAAGCAGGGATGGATCAGCCCCAGCATTTT.

CDR3 sequence: CASSPLEDSGGEQYF. The CDR3 coding sequence is TGTGCCAGCAGCCCCTTAGAAGATAGTGGGGGGGAGCAGTACTTC. The chain couples TRBV9 to TRBJ2-7; a possible D gene is TRBD2 (6 bases). The CDR3 loop spans 15 amino acids. V shed 4 bases and J shed 7 bases, with 21 bases lying between them. Germline-derived CDR1 and CDR2 are SGDLS and YYNGEE.

This clone was found many times. CDR3 sequence (DNA): TGTGCCAGCAGCCAAGAAGGCAGCGGAAATCAGCCCCAGCATTTT. Residues: CASSQEGSGNQPQHF. The genes are TRBV4-2 and TRBJ1-5; D is unresolved. Deletions cut 0 bases from V and 4 bases from J, with 10 bases between. CDR3 size: 15 residues. CDR1 is LGHNA and CDR2 is YNFKEQ in the germline V gene.

This clone was observed at least ten times. The chain couples TRBV19 to TRBJ1-4, with a tentative D call TRBD1 (6 bases). Deletions cut 3 bases from V and 1 base from J, with 12 bases between. The CDR3 totals 16 residues. Germline CDR1 reads LNHDA; CDR2 reads SQIVND (reference sequence). The CDR3: CASSIGGAGTNEKLFF. The CDR3 nucleotides are TGTGCCAGTAGTATCGGGGGGGCCGGAACTAATGAAAAACTGTTTTTT.

This clone was detected ten times or more. The chain couples TRBV5-8 to TRBJ1-5, with 7 positions matching TRBD1. The CDR3 runs 13 residues. The V gene end was trimmed by 6 bases and the J gene end by 6 bases; junction bases not matched to a gene: 6. The germline V gene has CDR1 SGHTS and CDR2 YDEGEE. DNA for the CDR3: TGTGCCAGCAATCAACAGGGGATTCAGCCCCAGCATTTT. This sequence encodes CASNQQGIQPQHF.

This clone came up many times. The rearrangement joins TRBV6-6 to TRBJ2-1, with unresolved D. V was trimmed by 2 bases and J by 4 bases, leaving 6 bases between them. Per germline, CDR1 MNHNY and CDR2 SVGAGI (reference sequence). The CDR3 covers 13 residues. CDR3 loop: CASSYAQYNEQFF. In nucleotides, the CDR3 is TGTGCCAGCAGTTACGCACAGTACAATGAGCAGTTCTTC.

This clone has ten or more counts. V usage is TRBV5-1 and J usage is TRBJ2-1, with 8 bases that match TRBD2. There are 15 residues in the CDR3. Germline V lookup: CDR1 SGHRS, CDR2 YFSETQ. The trim removed 4 bases at V and 4 bases at J, leaving 7 bases unmatched. The CDR3 is CASSHGGVRYNEQFF. The CDR3, as DNA: TGCGCCAGCAGCCACGGGGGGGTCCGATACAATGAGCAGTTCTTC.

This clone was counted ten times or more. This chain connects TRBV12-3 or TRBV12-4 to TRBJ1-2, with D possibly TRBD1 on 5 matching bases. V lost 7 bases, J lost 4 bases, and 16 bases lay in between. CDR3 length equals 14 residues. The CDR3 sequence: CASTVRGESYGYTF. The CDR3 region has the DNA TGTGCCAGCACAGTACGGGGGGAGAGCTATGGCTACACCTTC.

The chain joins TRBV9 to TRBJ2-7; 7 bases agree with TRBD2. The CDR3 has 14 amino acids. Trimming removed 3 bases from V and 6 bases from J; junction bases left unmatched: 9. From germline, CDR1 is SGDLS and CDR2 YYNGEE. This CDR3 is CASSAGGVSGEQYF. For the CDR3, the DNA is TGTGCCAGCAGCGCGGGGGGAGTGAGTGGCGAGCAGTACTTC.

This clone was counted ten times or more. The chain carries TRBV6-1 and TRBJ2-2; either TRBD1 or TRBD2 may fit D (5 bases each). CDR3 length: 14 residues. CDR1 is MNHNS and CDR2 is SASEGT in the germline V gene. The ends were cut back, 10 bases at V and 4 bases at J, with 16 bases in the middle. DNA of the CDR3: TGTGCCACCCAGAGGGGTATGGGCACCGGGGAGCTGTTTTTT. As protein: CATQRGMGTGELFF.

This clone was seen at least ten times. The gene calls are TRBV19 and TRBJ2-7, with D maybe TRBD2 (5 bases). CDR1 is LNHDA and CDR2 is SQIVND in the germline V gene (reference sequence). Deletions cut 4 bases from V and 6 bases from J, with 19 bases between. The CDR3 covers 15 residues. CDR3 protein: CASSTTNLGLPEQYF. The DNA of the CDR3 is TGTGCCAGTAGTACAACTAATCTAGGACTCCCCGAGCAGTACTTC. Full variable domain (remainder filled in from reference TRBV19 and TRBJ2-7): DGGITQSPKYLFRKEGQNVTLSCEQNLNHDAMYWYRQDPGQGLRLIYYSQIVNDFQKGDIAEGYSVSREKKESFPLTVTSAQKNPTAFYLCASSTTNLGLPEQYFGPGTRLTVT.

This clone showed up many times. The gene calls are TRBV6-1 and TRBJ2-1, with TRBD2 matching 7 bases. This CDR3 spans 14 amino acids. Per germline, CDR1 MNHNS and CDR2 SASEGT. V was pared by 2 bases and J by 7 bases, with 5 bases of the junction left unmatched. CDR3 coding DNA: TGTGCCAGCAGTGAAACGGGGACTATGAATGAGCAGTTCTTC. Translation gives CASSETGTMNEQFF.

This clone was recorded at least ten times. The chain joins TRBV5-1 to TRBJ2-3; no definite D call. The CDR3 consists of 14 residues. V lost 6 bases and J lost 0, with 11 bases in between. Germline assignment: CDR1 SGHRS and CDR2 YFSETQ. The CDR3 loop is CASNRADSTDTQYF. The CDR3 DNA reads as TGCGCCAGCAATAGGGCAGATAGCACAGATACGCAGTATTTT.

This clone came up many times. The V call is TRBV6-5, the J call TRBJ2-7; the D gene is possibly TRBD2 (5 bases). Germline CDR1 is MNHEY and CDR2 is SVGAGI. The CDR3 runs 11 residues. V was shortened by 6 bases and J by 5 bases, with 8 bases between the two germline ends. In nucleotides, the CDR3 is TGTGCCAGCAGGCGGGTCGACGAGCAGTACTTC. It translates to CASRRVDEQYF.